The 5 T cell receptor beta chains below were found in one sample sequenced in a study of OX40 agonist ivuxolimab in advanced cancers. The protocol was immunoSEQ multiplex PCR, while the TCRdb copy is restricted to in-frame clones and leaves out a portion. The sample yields about 77,000 clones, about nine tenths seen once. The material was CD4+ or CD8+ T cells sorted from blood, obtained in a trial of the OX40 agonist ivuxolimab. All receptors derive from an adult with an advanced solid tumor such as melanoma, head and neck, liver or kidney cancer.

The chain combines TRBV7-2 with TRBJ1-2; D not certain. CDR3 length equals 14 residues. Per germline, CDR1 SGHTA and CDR2 FQGNSA. The germline V and J ends were trimmed by 5 bases and 5 bases, with 15 bases remaining between them. The CDR3 bases are TGTGCCAGCAGCCTCGTCCCAGGCTCATATGGCTACACCTTC. As protein: CASSLVPGSYGYTF.

The rearrangement links TRBV18 to TRBJ1-1, with 9 bases lining up with TRBD1. In germline, CDR1 is KGHSH, CDR2 LQKENI. Trimming cost V 2 bases and J 3 bases; bases outside gene matches: 10. The CDR3 consists of 17 residues. The CDR3 bases are TGTGCCAGCTCACCAAGGGCTACAGGGGGCCTTGACACTGAAGCTTTCTTT. Its protein is CASSPRATGGLDTEAFF.

The rearrangement links TRBV6-1 to TRBJ1-5; no clear D gene. Looked up from germline, CDR1 is MNHNS and CDR2 is SASEGT. There are 12 residues in the CDR3. Trimming stripped 4 bases from V and 9 bases from J, with 10 bases between. CDR3 residues: CASSVGFGPQHF. The CDR3 nucleotides read TGTGCCAGCAGTGTAGGTTTCGGGCCCCAGCATTTT.

This chain uses TRBV2 with TRBJ2-1; D may be TRBD1 (6 bases). Per the germline V gene, CDR1 is SNHLY and CDR2 is FYNNEI. Trimming pared 4 bases from V and 5 bases from J, leaving 9 bases between. This CDR3 contains 13 residues. CDR3 region: CASSGGQNNEQFF. CDR3 bases: TGTGCCAGCAGTGGAGGACAGAACAATGAGCAGTTCTTC.

At least ten counts were recorded for this clone. J is TRBJ2-5 and V is TRBV2, with 11 bases that match TRBD2. V lost 6 bases to trimming and J lost 5 bases; unmatched junction nucleotides: 5. The CDR3 has 14 amino acids. Germline assignment: CDR1 SNHLY and CDR2 FYNNEI. As DNA, the CDR3 is TGTGCCAGCAGAACTAGCGGGAGTTTTGAGACCCAGTACTTC. It is translated as CASRTSGSFETQYF.